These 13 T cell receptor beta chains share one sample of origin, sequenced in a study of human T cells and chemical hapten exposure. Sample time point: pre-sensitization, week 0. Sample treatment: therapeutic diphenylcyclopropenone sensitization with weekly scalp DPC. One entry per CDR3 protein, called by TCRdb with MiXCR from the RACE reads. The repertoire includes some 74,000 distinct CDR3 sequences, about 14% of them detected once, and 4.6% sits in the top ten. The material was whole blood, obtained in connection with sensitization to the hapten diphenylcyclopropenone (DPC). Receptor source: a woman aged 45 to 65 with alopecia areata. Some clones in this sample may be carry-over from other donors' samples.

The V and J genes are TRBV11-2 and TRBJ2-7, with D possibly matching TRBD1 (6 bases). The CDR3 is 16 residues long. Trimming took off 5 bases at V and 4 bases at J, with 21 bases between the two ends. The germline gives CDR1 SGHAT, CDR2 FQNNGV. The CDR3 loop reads CASSALGSQGRYEQYF. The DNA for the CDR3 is TGTGCCAGCAGCGCCTTAGGCAGTCAGGGGCGGTACGAGCAGTACTTC.

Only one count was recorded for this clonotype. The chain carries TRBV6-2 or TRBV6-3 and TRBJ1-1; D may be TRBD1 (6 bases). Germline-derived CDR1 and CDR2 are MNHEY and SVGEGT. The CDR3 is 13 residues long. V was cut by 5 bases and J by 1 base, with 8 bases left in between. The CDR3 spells CASSDRKNTEAFF. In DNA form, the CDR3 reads TGTGCCAGCAGTGACAGGAAGAACACTGAAGCTTTCTTT.

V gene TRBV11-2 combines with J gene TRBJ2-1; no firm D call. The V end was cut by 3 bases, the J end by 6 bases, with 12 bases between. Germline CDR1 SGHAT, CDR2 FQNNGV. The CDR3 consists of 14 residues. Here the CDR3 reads CASSLTRPANEQFF. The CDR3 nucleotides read TGTGCCAGCAGCTTGACGAGGCCCGCCAATGAGCAGTTCTTC.

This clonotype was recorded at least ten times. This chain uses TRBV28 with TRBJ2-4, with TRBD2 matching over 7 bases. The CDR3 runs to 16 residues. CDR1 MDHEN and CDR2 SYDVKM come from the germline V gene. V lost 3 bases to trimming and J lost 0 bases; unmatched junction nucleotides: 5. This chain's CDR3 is CASSFWASGAKNIQYF. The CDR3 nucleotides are TGTGCCAGCAGTTTTTGGGCTAGCGGAGCCAAAAACATTCAGTACTTC.

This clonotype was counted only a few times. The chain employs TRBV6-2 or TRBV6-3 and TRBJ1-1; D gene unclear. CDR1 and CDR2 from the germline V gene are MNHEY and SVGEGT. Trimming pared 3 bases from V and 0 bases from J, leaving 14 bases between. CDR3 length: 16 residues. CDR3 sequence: CASSYRAVGVNTEAFF. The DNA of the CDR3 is TGTGCCAGCAGTTATCGGGCGGTCGGGGTGAACACTGAAGCTTTCTTT.

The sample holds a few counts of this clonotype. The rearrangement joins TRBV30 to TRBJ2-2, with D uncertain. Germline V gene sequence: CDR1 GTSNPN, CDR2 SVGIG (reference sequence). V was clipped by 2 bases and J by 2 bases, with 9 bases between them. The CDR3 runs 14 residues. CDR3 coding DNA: TGTGCCTGGAGTCTCAGCGAAAACACCGGGGAGCTGTTTTTT. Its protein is CAWSLSENTGELFF. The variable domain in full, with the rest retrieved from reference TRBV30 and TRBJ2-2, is SQTIHQWPATLVQPVGSPLSLECTVEGTSNPNLYWYRQAAGRGLQLLFYSVGIGQISSEVPQNLSASRPQDRQFILSSKKLLLSDSGFYLCAWSLSENTGELFFGEGSRLTVL.

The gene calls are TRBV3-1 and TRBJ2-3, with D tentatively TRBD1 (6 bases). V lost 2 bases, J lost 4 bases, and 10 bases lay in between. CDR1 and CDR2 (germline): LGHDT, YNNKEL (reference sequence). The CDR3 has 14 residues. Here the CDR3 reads CASSQLGGADTQYF. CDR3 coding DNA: TGTGCCAGCAGCCAATTAGGGGGAGCAGATACGCAGTATTTT.

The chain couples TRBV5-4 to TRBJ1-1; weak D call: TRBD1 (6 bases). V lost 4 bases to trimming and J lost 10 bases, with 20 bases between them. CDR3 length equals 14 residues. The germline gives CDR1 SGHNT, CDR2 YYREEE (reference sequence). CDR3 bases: TGTGCCAGCAGCCGAGGGGTGACAGGCCGAGGAGCTTTCTTT. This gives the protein CASSRGVTGRGAFF.

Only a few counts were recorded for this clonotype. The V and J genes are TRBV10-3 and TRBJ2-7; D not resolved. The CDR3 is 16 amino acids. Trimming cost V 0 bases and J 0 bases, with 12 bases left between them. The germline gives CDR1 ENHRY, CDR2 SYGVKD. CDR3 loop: CAISESVGFSSYEQYF. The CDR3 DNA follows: TGTGCCATCAGTGAGTCAGTCGGGTTCAGCTCCTACGAGCAGTACTTC.

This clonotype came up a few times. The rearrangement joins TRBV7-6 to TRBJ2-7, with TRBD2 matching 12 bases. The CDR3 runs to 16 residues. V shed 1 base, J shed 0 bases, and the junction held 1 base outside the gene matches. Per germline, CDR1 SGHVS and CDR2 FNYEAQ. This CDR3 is CASSLETSGSSYEQYF. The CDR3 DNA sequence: TGTGCCAGCAGCTTAGAGACTAGCGGGAGCTCCTACGAGCAGTACTTC.

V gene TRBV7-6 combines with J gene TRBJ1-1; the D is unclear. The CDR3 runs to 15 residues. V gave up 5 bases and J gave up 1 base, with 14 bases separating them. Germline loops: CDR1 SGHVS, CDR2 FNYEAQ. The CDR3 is CASSPAAGSNTEAFF. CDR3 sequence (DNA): TGTGCCAGCAGCCCCGCAGCGGGATCGAACACTGAAGCTTTCTTT.

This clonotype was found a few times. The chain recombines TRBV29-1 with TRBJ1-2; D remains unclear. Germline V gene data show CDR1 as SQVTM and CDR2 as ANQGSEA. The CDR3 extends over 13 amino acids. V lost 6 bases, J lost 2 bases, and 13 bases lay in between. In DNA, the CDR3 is TGCAGCGTGGCCCTCGGTGGGAACTATGGCTACACCTTC. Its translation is CSVALGGNYGYTF.

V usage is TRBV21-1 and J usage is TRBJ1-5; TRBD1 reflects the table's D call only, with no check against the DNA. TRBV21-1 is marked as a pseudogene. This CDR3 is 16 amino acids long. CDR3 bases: TGTGCCAGCAGCAAACCCCGGGACCGACTCAATCAGCCCCAGCATTTT. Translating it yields CASSKPRDRLNQPQHF.